Following are 10 T cell receptor beta chains from one sample sequenced in a study of blood T cell repertoires in COVID-19. Profiling relied on immunoSEQ multiplex PCR, and the TCRdb table lists in-frame clones only, not all of them. The sample yields fewer than 70,000 clones, around 81% seen once. Sequencing input: peripheral blood. These receptors all come from a human donor in a cohort sampled during active COVID-19.

The chain employs TRBV7-3 and TRBJ2-1, with 10 bases fitting TRBD2. Looked up from germline, CDR1 is SGHTA and CDR2 is FQGTGA. V trimming: 8 bases; J trimming: 5 bases; junction bases outside the gene matches: 15. The CDR3 is made up of 17 amino acids. CDR3 bases: TGTGCCAGCGCCCGCCTAGCGGGGGCCCGAAATCACAATGAGCAGTTCTTC. Residues: CASARLAGARNHNEQFF.

The chain links TRBV7-9 to TRBJ1-1; possibly TRBD1 for D (5 bases). Trimming pared 1 base from V and 0 bases from J, leaving 6 bases between. The CDR3 extends over 14 amino acids. The germline gives CDR1 SEHNR, CDR2 FQNEAQ (reference sequence). The CDR3 is CASSLGQLNTEAFF. The CDR3 DNA follows: TGTGCCAGCAGCTTAGGACAGCTGAACACTGAAGCTTTCTTT.

The CDR3 here is CASTPTGAPTYEQYF. For the CDR3, the DNA is TGTGCCAGCACCCCGACAGGGGCCCCTACCTACGAGCAGTACTTC. The rearrangement uses TRBV6-5 and TRBJ2-7; TRBD1 aligns across 8 bases. With V trimmed by 7 bases and J by 2 bases, 10 bases remained unmatched. The CDR3 sequence is 15 residues long. Germline loops: CDR1 MNHEY, CDR2 SVGAGI.

The J gene is TRBJ1-1, the V gene TRBV6-6; perhaps TRBD1 as D (5 bases). Trimming removed 6 bases from V and 0 bases from J, with 14 bases in between. Germline values: CDR1 MNHNY, CDR2 SVGAGI (reference sequence). CDR3 size: 15 residues. In DNA, the CDR3 is TGTGCCAGCAGCCGTCGTGGGGCGGTGAACACTGAAGCTTTCTTT. Translation: CASSRRGAVNTEAFF.

DNA for the CDR3: TGTGCCAGCGCCGACTCAGATACGCAGTATTTT. It encodes CASADSDTQYF. The chain is built from TRBV27 and TRBJ2-3; D unresolved. The V end lost 8 bases, the J end lost 4 bases, and 7 bases lay between the germline ends. Germline values: CDR1 MNHEY, CDR2 SMNVEV (reference sequence). CDR3 size: 11 residues.

The J gene is TRBJ2-6, the V gene TRBV5-1; weak D call: TRBD1 (6 bases). Germline V gene data show CDR1 as SGHRS and CDR2 as YFSETQ. The CDR3 totals 16 residues. Trimming removed 0 bases from V and 2 bases from J, with 9 bases in between. The CDR3 spells CASSLVSGAGANVLTF. The DNA for the CDR3 is TGCGCCAGCAGCTTGGTCTCAGGGGCTGGGGCCAACGTCCTGACTTTC.

CDR3 coding DNA: TGTGCCAGCAGCTCCCGGTCGTACGAGCAGTACTTC. Translated, it gives CASSSRSYEQYF. V and J are TRBV5-5 and TRBJ2-7, with D uncertain. Looked up from germline, CDR1 is SGHKS and CDR2 is YYEKEE (reference sequence). CDR3 length equals 12 residues. V gave up 3 bases and J gave up 4 bases, with 8 bases separating them.

The chain employs TRBV6-6 and TRBJ2-4; TRBD1 might be the D (6 bases). CDR3 length equals 16 residues. V was clipped by 6 bases and J by 0 bases, with 15 bases between them. Germline CDR1 is MNHNY and CDR2 is SVGAGI (reference sequence). The CDR3 bases are TGTGCCAGCAGCGGAGGACAGACCCTAGCCAAAAACATTCAGTACTTC. This gives the protein CASSGGQTLAKNIQYF.

In this sample, this clone turned up once. This chain connects TRBV2 to TRBJ2-7; 8 positions match TRBD1. The CDR3 has 14 residues. The V segment lost 6 bases and the J segment 1 base; nucleotides outside the gene matches: 5. Germline values: CDR1 SNHLY, CDR2 FYNNEI. The CDR3 spells CASRRTGPSYEQYF. The DNA of the CDR3 is TGTGCCAGCAGGCGGACAGGGCCGTCCTACGAGCAGTACTTC.

This chain links TRBV7-9 with TRBJ1-1, with D unresolved. The CDR3 is made up of 16 amino acids. The V end was cut by 2 bases, the J end by 1 base, with 14 bases between. In germline, CDR1 is SEHNR, CDR2 FQNEAQ (reference sequence). Written as DNA, the CDR3 is TGTGCCAGCAGCTTATATGGTGCAGGCCGGAACACTGAAGCTTTCTTT. Translation gives CASSLYGAGRNTEAFF.